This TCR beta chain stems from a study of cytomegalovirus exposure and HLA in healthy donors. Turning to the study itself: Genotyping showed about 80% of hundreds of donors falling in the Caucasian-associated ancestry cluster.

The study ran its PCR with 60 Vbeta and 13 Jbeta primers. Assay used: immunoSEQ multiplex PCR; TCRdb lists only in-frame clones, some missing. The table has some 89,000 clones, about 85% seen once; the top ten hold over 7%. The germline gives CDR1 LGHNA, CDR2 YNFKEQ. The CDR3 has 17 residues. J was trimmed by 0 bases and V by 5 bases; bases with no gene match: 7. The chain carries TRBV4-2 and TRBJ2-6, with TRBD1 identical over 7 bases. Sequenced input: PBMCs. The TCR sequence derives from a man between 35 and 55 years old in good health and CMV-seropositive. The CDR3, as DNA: TGTGCCAGCAGCGCCGGGACAGAACTCTCTGGGGCCAACGTCCTGACTTTC. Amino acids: CASSAGTELSGANVLTF.